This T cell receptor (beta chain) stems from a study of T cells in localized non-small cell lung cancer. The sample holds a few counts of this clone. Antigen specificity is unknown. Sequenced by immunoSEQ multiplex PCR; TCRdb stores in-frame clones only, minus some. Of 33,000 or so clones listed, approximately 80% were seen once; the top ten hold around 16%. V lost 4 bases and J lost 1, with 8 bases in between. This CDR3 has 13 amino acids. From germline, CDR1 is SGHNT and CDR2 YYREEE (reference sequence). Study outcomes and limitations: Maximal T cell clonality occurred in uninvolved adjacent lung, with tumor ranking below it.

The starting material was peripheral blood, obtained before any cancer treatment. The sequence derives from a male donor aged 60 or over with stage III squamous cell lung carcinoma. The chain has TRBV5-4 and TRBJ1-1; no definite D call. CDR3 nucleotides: TGTGCCAGCAGCCAAACAAGGAACACTGAAGCTTTCTTT. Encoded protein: CASSQTRNTEAFF.